This T cell receptor beta chain came from a study of ipilimumab plus nivolumab after autologous stem cell transplantation. As for the study in general: The myeloma cohort included high-risk transplant-naive patients and patients relapsing within 3 years of a first autologous transplant.

Checkpoint therapy with ipilimumab 1 mg/kg began 14 to 28 days after transplant. Patients received nivolumab 3 mg/kg at weeks 1, 4, 7, 10, then fortnightly to week 26. Sequenced by immunoSEQ multiplex PCR; TCRdb stores in-frame clones only, minus some. The sample consists of 9,000 to 9,500 clones, 60% to 70% of them appearing once. The CDR3 is made up of 15 amino acids. V was trimmed by 2 bases and J by 4 bases, leaving 11 bases between them. The germline V gene has CDR1 MDHEN and CDR2 SYDVKM. V and J are TRBV28 and TRBJ2-2; D might be TRBD1 or TRBD2, each matching 6 bases. This TCR was sampled from a female donor with multiple myeloma. The sequences come from PBMCs, collected in a trial of ipilimumab plus nivolumab as post-transplant consolidation. CDR3 bases: TGTGCCAGCAGTTTAAATCCGGGGGCCACCGGGGAGCTGTTTTTT. It specifies CASSLNPGATGELFF.